Below, 17 T cell receptor beta chains from the same sample are listed, as sequenced in a study of blood T cell repertoires in COVID-19 (dated by TCRdb to about 2020). The receptor library was made with the immunoSEQ multiplex PCR assay. The table was pulled from immuneACCESS by TCRdb, which kept in-frame rearrangements only. Such tables lose some clones; where checked, under half of the loss comes from unresolved V genes, and the rest has no known cause. Here the sample has 40,000 to 60,000 clones; around 82% occur a single time. Approximately 15% of the sample comes from the top ten. The sequenced material came from peripheral blood. All receptors come from a human donor in a cohort sampled during active COVID-19.

V usage is TRBV2 and J usage is TRBJ2-7; TRBD1 matches 7 bases. V shed 6 bases, J shed 7 bases, and the junction held 15 bases outside the gene matches. Germline V gene lookup returns CDR1 SNHLY and CDR2 FYNNEI. The CDR3 has 15 amino acids. In DNA, the CDR3 is TGTGCCAGCAGACCAAACCGGGACAGTTCTGGTGAGCAGTACTTC. Amino acid sequence: CASRPNRDSSGEQYF.

The gene calls are TRBV6-2 or TRBV6-3 and TRBJ1-4; maybe TRBD1 (6 bases). Germline-derived CDR1 and CDR2 are MNHEY and SVGEGT. Trimming took 6 bases from V and 3 from J, leaving 14 bases between them. The CDR3 contains 15 residues. CDR3: CASSQTGYPNEKLFF. The DNA for the CDR3 is TGTGCCAGCAGCCAAACAGGGTATCCTAATGAAAAACTGTTTTTT.

This chain links TRBV28 with TRBJ1-6; 9 nucleotides align to TRBD1. The germline V gene encodes CDR1 MDHEN and CDR2 SYDVKM. The CDR3 spans 14 residues. The trim removed 6 bases at V and 7 bases at J, leaving 4 bases unmatched. CDR3: CASSGQGTNSPLHF. The CDR3 coding sequence is TGTGCCAGCAGCGGACAGGGGACCAATTCACCCCTCCACTTT.

The V call is TRBV7-2, the J call TRBJ2-7; tentative D call: TRBD1 (6 bases). Per the germline V gene, CDR1 is SGHTA and CDR2 is FQGNSA. Deletions cut 3 bases from V and 7 bases from J, with 16 bases between. This CDR3 has 14 residues. CDR3 nucleotides: TGTGCCAGCAGCTTGGCCGGGCCCACAGGGGAGCAGTACTTC. Residues: CASSLAGPTGEQYF.

The chain recombines TRBV7-9 with TRBJ2-2; TRBD1 is a possible D gene (6 bases). CDR1 and CDR2 from the germline V gene are SEHNR and FQNEAQ (reference sequence). The CDR3 extends over 16 amino acids. Trimming left V 6 bases short and J 2 bases short, with 16 bases between. The CDR3 nucleotides are TGTGCCAGCAGTTCCTCCCCGGACAGAAACACCGGGGAGCTGTTTTTT. This gives the protein CASSSSPDRNTGELFF.

This clone is a singleton in its sample. The CDR3, as DNA: TGTGCCAGTAGTATACGCCCGACAGAACAAACGGCTGAAGCTTTCTTT. It is translated as CASSIRPTEQTAEAFF. This chain connects TRBV19 to TRBJ1-1, with D perhaps matching TRBD1 (5 bases). The CDR3 is 16 residues long. The germline V gene encodes CDR1 LNHDA and CDR2 SQIVND (reference sequence). Between the trimmed V and J ends, which lost 2 bases and 6 bases, there was a span of 19 bases.

This clone was counted a single time. The chain links TRBV9 to TRBJ2-7; D is possibly TRBD1 (7 bases). Germline CDR1 is SGDLS and CDR2 is YYNGEE. V lost 0 bases and J 2 bases, leaving 12 bases between the germline ends. The CDR3 is 15 amino acids. CDR3 nucleotides: TGTGCCAGCAGCGTAGGGAGGGGGCCACCCTACGAGCAGTACTTC. As protein: CASSVGRGPPYEQYF.

This chain links TRBV4-2 with TRBJ2-3; D might be TRBD1 (6 bases). The CDR3 loop spans 14 amino acids. In germline, CDR1 is LGHNA, CDR2 YNFKEQ. V dropped 1 base and J dropped 5 bases, with 10 bases sitting between them. The CDR3: CASSQVLRGDTQYF. CDR3 DNA: TGTGCCAGCAGCCAAGTCCTCAGGGGAGATACGCAGTATTTT.

The rearrangement links TRBV6-1 to TRBJ1-2; weak D call: TRBD1 (5 bases). The CDR3 totals 15 residues. The V gene lost 3 bases and the J gene lost 3 bases, with 14 bases spanning the gap. Germline values: CDR1 MNHNS, CDR2 SASEGT. The CDR3 nucleotides are TGTGCCAGCAGTGATTCCCATTCAGGGCACTATGGCTACACCTTC. Translated: CASSDSHSGHYGYTF.

The rearrangement links TRBV10-3 to TRBJ2-2; 8 bases fit TRBD1. The germline V gene encodes CDR1 ENHRY and CDR2 SYGVKD. This CDR3 has 15 residues. V lost 2 bases and J lost 7; bases outside the gene matches: 6. The CDR3 loop reads CAISEGRGLVGELFF. The CDR3 nucleotides are TGTGCCATCAGTGAGGGCAGGGGGCTGGTCGGGGAGCTGTTTTTT.

The chain carries TRBV2 and TRBJ2-4; D gene uncertain. The CDR3 runs 15 residues. Germline loops: CDR1 SNHLY, CDR2 FYNNEI. Trimming pared 4 bases from V and 3 bases from J, leaving 13 bases between. The CDR3 nucleotides are TGTGCCAGCAGTGGGAGCGAGATAGGCAAAAACATTCAGTACTTC. Translation gives CASSGSEIGKNIQYF.

This rearrangement joins TRBV19 to TRBJ1-1; D gene ambiguous. This CDR3 has 15 residues. V was shortened by 0 bases and J by 2 bases, with 10 bases between the two germline ends. CDR1 and CDR2 from the germline V gene are LNHDA and SQIVND (reference sequence). The CDR3 protein is CASSIDWSSNTEAFF. CDR3 bases: TGTGCCAGTAGTATAGATTGGAGTTCAAACACTGAAGCTTTCTTT.

The chain has TRBV5-1 and TRBJ2-7; D perhaps matches TRBD2 (6 bases). Looked up from germline, CDR1 is SGHRS and CDR2 is YFSETQ. This CDR3 comprises 17 residues. The V and J ends lost 3 bases and 0 bases respectively, with 19 bases between them. CDR3 residues: CASSSDIGGSSSYEQYF. CDR3 nucleotide sequence: TGCGCCAGCAGCTCCGACATAGGAGGGTCGAGCTCCTACGAGCAGTACTTC.

The chain uses TRBV6-2 or TRBV6-3 and TRBJ2-2, with 11 bases lining up with TRBD2. The V segment lost 6 bases and the J segment 4 bases; nucleotides outside the gene matches: 4. The CDR3 covers 15 residues. CDR1 is MNHEY and CDR2 is SVGEGT in the germline V gene. CDR3 DNA sequence: TGTGCCAGCAGCTTTGGGACTAGCGGCACCGGGGAGCTGTTTTTT. It yields the protein CASSFGTSGTGELFF.

The V call is TRBV28, the J call TRBJ2-5, with D perhaps TRBD2 (6 bases). Germline V gene lookup returns CDR1 MDHEN and CDR2 SYDVKM. Trimming stripped 8 bases from V and 2 bases from J, with 12 bases between. The CDR3 sequence is 13 residues long. CDR3 sequence (DNA): TGTGCCAGCGGAGGGGCACCTCAAGAGACCCAGTACTTC. Translation gives CASGGAPQETQYF.

Within the sample, this clone is medium-sized. The V gene is TRBV7-6, the J gene TRBJ1-1, with 8 bases that match TRBD1. The length of the CDR3 is 16 residues. The V and J ends lost 1 base and 3 bases, in that order; junction bases with no gene match: 7. Looked up from germline, CDR1 is SGHVS and CDR2 is FNYEAQ. The CDR3 DNA sequence: TGTGCCAGCAGCTTAGGCCCGACAGGGGAGGACACTGAAGCTTTCTTT. It translates to CASSLGPTGEDTEAFF.

The chain combines TRBV15 with TRBJ1-2, with D hard to call. Germline assignment: CDR1 LNHNV and CDR2 YYDKDF (reference sequence). The CDR3 spans 14 residues. Trimming shortened V by 0 bases and J by 4 bases, and 9 bases separated the two germline ends. The CDR3 here is CATSRESGGYGYTF. CDR3 bases: TGTGCCACCAGCAGAGAGTCGGGAGGCTATGGCTACACCTTC.